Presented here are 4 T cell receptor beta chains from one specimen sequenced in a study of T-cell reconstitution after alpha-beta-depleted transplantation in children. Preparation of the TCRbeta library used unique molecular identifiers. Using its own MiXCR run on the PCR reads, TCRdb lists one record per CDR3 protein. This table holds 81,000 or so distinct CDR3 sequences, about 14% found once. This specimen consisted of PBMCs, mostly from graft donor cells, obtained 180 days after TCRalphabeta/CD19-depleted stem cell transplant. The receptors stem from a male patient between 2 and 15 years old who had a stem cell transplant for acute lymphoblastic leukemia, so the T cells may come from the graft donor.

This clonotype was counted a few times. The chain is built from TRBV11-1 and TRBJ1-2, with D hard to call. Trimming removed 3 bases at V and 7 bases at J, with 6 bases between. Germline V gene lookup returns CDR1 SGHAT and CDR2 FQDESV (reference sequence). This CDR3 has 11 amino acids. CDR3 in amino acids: CASSFLPGYTF. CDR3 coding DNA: TGTGCCAGCAGCTTTCTTCCTGGCTACACCTTC.

CDR3 coding DNA: TGTGCCAGCAGCTTATTCGTAGGCGAGTCCTACAATGAGCAGTTCTTC. Translating it yields CASSLFVGESYNEQFF. The rearrangement links TRBV7-2 to TRBJ2-1; D unclear. The CDR3 extends over 16 amino acids. In germline, CDR1 is SGHTA, CDR2 FQGNSA. The ends were cut back, 2 bases at V and 1 base at J, with 12 bases in the middle.

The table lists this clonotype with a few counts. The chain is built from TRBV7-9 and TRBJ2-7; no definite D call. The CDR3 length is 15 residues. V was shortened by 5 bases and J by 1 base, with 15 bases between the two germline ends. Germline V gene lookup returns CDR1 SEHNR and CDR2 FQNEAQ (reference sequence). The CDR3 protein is CASSPSIDTSYEQYF. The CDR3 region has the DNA TGTGCCAGCAGCCCCTCGATAGACACTTCCTACGAGCAGTACTTC.

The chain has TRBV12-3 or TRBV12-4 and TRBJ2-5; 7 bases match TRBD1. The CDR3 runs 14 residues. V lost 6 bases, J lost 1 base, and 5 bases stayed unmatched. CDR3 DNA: TGTGCCAGCAGCGGCCGACAGGGCCAAGAGACCCAGTACTTC. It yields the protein CASSGRQGQETQYF.